Below, 15 T cell receptor beta chains from the same sample are listed, as sequenced in a study of PD-1 blockade in classical Hodgkin lymphoma. Exposure to brentuximab vedotin varied, and each patient had relapsed following autologous stem cell transplantation. Sequenced by immunoSEQ multiplex PCR; TCRdb stores in-frame clones only, minus some. The top ten hold about 9.8% of the sample, which has 70,000 or so clones, 60% to 80% seen once. The input for sequencing was peripheral blood mononuclear cells (PBMCs), taken before the second cycle of nivolumab. The receptors shown here come from a human donor with classical Hodgkin lymphoma.

As to this clone: This same CDR3 is encoded by further DNA sequences in the sample. The chain has TRBV29-1 and TRBJ2-7, with 8 bases aligning to TRBD1. V shed 1 base and J 0 bases; nucleotides not matched to a gene: 2. The germline gives CDR1 SQVTM, CDR2 ANQGSEA. The CDR3 runs to 14 residues. This CDR3 is CSVEGGTGSYEQYF. CDR3 in DNA: TGCAGCGTTGAAGGAGGGACAGGCTCCTACGAGCAGTACTTC.

The chain employs TRBV6-5 and TRBJ2-1; 9 bases fit TRBD1. The V gene end was trimmed by 7 bases and the J gene end by 7 bases; junction bases not matched to a gene: 8. The germline CDR1 and CDR2 sequences are MNHEY and SVGAGI. There are 14 residues in the CDR3. The CDR3 reads CASTKGQGLNEQFF. CDR3 bases: TGTGCCAGCACCAAGGGACAGGGATTGAATGAGCAGTTCTTC.

The J gene is TRBJ1-6, the V gene TRBV11-2; the match to TRBD1 covers 8 bases. Germline loops: CDR1 SGHAT, CDR2 FQNNGV. The CDR3 extends over 14 amino acids. V lost 3 bases, J lost 9 bases, and 4 bases stayed unmatched. DNA of the CDR3: TGTGCCAGCAGCTTGCAGGGGGCCGGTTCACCCCTCCACTTT. It specifies CASSLQGAGSPLHF.

This chain joins TRBV18 and TRBJ1-5; the match to TRBD1 covers 9 bases. Unmatched junction bases numbered 2, after V lost 1 base and J lost 7 bases. From germline, CDR1 is KGHSH and CDR2 LQKENI. This CDR3 spans 14 amino acids. CDR3 bases: TGTGCCAGCTCACCACAGGGGACAGGGCAGCCCCAGCATTTT. It translates to CASSPQGTGQPQHF.

V gene TRBV6-1 combines with J gene TRBJ1-1; D perhaps matches TRBD1 (5 bases). The CDR3 is made up of 14 amino acids. Germline V gives CDR1 MNHNS, CDR2 SASEGT. Trimming pared 7 bases from V and 7 bases from J, leaving 19 bases between. The CDR3 sequence: CASTVFGGSNEAFF. CDR3 coding DNA: TGTGCCAGCACAGTATTCGGGGGGTCAAATGAAGCTTTCTTT.

The chain couples TRBV2 to TRBJ1-1; TRBD1 aligns across 8 bases. Trimming at V came to 1 base and at J to 5 bases, leaving 9 bases not matched to a gene. Germline V CDR1 and CDR2: SNHLY, FYNNEI. This CDR3 region has 16 residues. CDR3 sequence reads: CASSEDPGQGWTEAFF. The CDR3 nucleotides are TGTGCCAGCAGTGAAGACCCCGGACAGGGATGGACTGAAGCTTTCTTT.

J is TRBJ2-7 and V is TRBV18; no firm D call. Trimming took 6 bases from V and 5 from J, leaving 14 bases between them. Germline V gene data show CDR1 as KGHSH and CDR2 as LQKENI. The CDR3 extends over 13 amino acids. CDR3: CASSPVRSDEQYF. In DNA form, the CDR3 reads TGTGCCAGCTCGCCAGTCCGTTCCGACGAGCAGTACTTC.

This clone was seen a single time. V and J are TRBV5-1 and TRBJ1-1, with D tentatively TRBD1 (5 bases). Germline V gene data show CDR1 as SGHRS and CDR2 as YFSETQ. The CDR3 consists of 17 residues. Trimming left V 5 bases short and J 5 bases short, with 25 bases between. The CDR3 is CASRRTGGRGLLTEAFF. In DNA, the CDR3 is TGCGCCAGCAGGAGAACCGGGGGAAGGGGACTGCTGACTGAAGCTTTCTTT.

V gene TRBV6-4 combines with J gene TRBJ2-4, with D maybe TRBD2 (6 bases). This CDR3 contains 15 residues. V dropped 6 bases and J dropped 0 bases, with 12 bases sitting between them. Germline CDR1 is MRHNA and CDR2 is SNTAGT. The CDR3 is CASREEGLAKNIQYF. The DNA for the CDR3 is TGTGCCAGCAGGGAGGAGGGTTTAGCCAAAAACATTCAGTACTTC.

The rearrangement links TRBV29-1 to TRBJ2-1, with D unresolved. Trimming removed 0 bases from V and 2 bases from J, with 11 bases in between. The CDR3 contains 15 residues. CDR1 and CDR2 from the germline V gene are SQVTM and ANQGSEA. As DNA, the CDR3 is TGCAGCGTTGAAGATCCCGGGTGGGCCTACAATGAGCAGTTCTTC. Its translation: CSVEDPGWAYNEQFF.

The V call is TRBV6-6, the J call TRBJ1-1; possibly TRBD1 for D (5 bases). This CDR3 has 15 residues. Trimming took 0 bases from V and 4 from J, leaving 12 bases between them. The germline CDR1 and CDR2 sequences are MNHNY and SVGAGI (reference sequence). As DNA, the CDR3 is TGTGCCAGCAGTTACTCGTTAGGGGTAACCACTGAAGCTTTCTTT. Protein product: CASSYSLGVTTEAFF.

About this clone itself: One junction end does not reproduce the germline sequence, and a read error may be involved. The chain couples TRBV7-7 to TRBJ2-2; maybe TRBD1 (5 bases). The germline CDR1 and CDR2 sequences are SSHAT and FNYEAQ (reference sequence). The CDR3 extends over 15 amino acids. CDR3: CASSLGQGSAGELFF. The DNA of the CDR3 is TGTGCTAGCAGCTTAGGGCAGGGATCAGCCGGGGAGCTGTTTTTT.

The chain couples TRBV7-6 to TRBJ2-1; D call uncertain. CDR3 length: 15 amino acids. V dropped 5 bases and J dropped 0 bases, with 11 bases sitting between them. Germline lookup yields CDR1 SGHVS and CDR2 FNYEAQ. The CDR3 DNA sequence: TGTGCCAGCAGCAGTAAGGGTAGCTCCTACAATGAGCAGTTCTTC. It is translated as CASSSKGSSYNEQFF.

The chain carries TRBV7-9 and TRBJ2-2, with 7 nucleotides matching TRBD2. This CDR3 has 15 amino acids. Germline-derived CDR1 and CDR2 are SEHNR and FQNEAQ (reference sequence). V shed 5 bases, J shed 7 bases, and the junction held 10 bases outside the gene matches. The CDR3 protein is CASSPLPGGIGELFF. The DNA of the CDR3 is TGTGCCAGCAGCCCTTTACCGGGAGGTATCGGGGAGCTGTTTTTT.

V is TRBV2 and J is TRBJ1-1, with D maybe TRBD1 (6 bases). Deletions cut 8 bases from V and 0 bases from J, with 22 bases between. The CDR3 is 17 amino acids. Looked up from germline, CDR1 is SNHLY and CDR2 is FYNNEI. The CDR3: CASYPSTGGPLNTEAFF. The CDR3 bases are TGTGCCAGCTATCCTTCGACGGGGGGGCCCTTGAACACTGAAGCTTTCTTT.